These T cell receptor beta chains were read from a single sample in a study of CD8+CD57+ T cells in acquired aplastic anemia. Each CDR3 protein is one row after TCRdb ran MiXCR on the reads. The sample includes around 170,000 distinct CDR3 sequences, 46% seen only once; the top ten take approximately 2.9%. The material sequenced was sorted CD4+, CD8+, or CD8+CD57+ T cells (not recorded which) from PBMCs. These receptors were obtained from a human donor in good health. CDR3s include the opening cysteine and the closing phenylalanine or tryptophan. The order of the fields is clone size, CDR3 length, D gene, J gene, V gene, CDR3 protein, CDR3 DNA. A D gene is named only where the DNA matches it firmly. Not all rows give a size; the values are once, few, many and, for expanded clones, a class.

NA	15	TRBD2	TRBJ2-3	TRBV20-1	CSARTSGGARDTQYF	TGCAGTGCTCGGACTAGCGGGGGGGCCAGAGATACGCAGTATTTT
NA	11	NA	TRBJ2-7	TRBV10-3	CAIAERHEQYF	TGTGCCATCGCCGAGCGGCACGAGCAGTACTTC
few	15	NA	TRBJ2-7	TRBV29-1	CSVLGVGGVPYEQYF	TGCAGCGTTTTAGGTGTCGGGGGAGTCCCCTACGAGCAGTACTTC
NA	14	TRBD1	TRBJ1-4	TRBV7-9	CASREGQGEEKLFF	TGTGCCAGCAGGGAGGGACAGGGAGAAGAAAAACTGTTTTTT
NA	20	TRBD2	TRBJ2-1	TRBV5-1	CASSSHPGLAGDRSYNEQFF	TGCGCCAGCAGCTCGCACCCGGGACTAGCGGGAGATCGCTCCTACAATGAGCAGTTCTTC
many	12	NA	TRBJ1-2	TRBV6-2/TRBV6-3	CASRQGSWVYTF	TGTGCCAGCAGGCAAGGGTCTTGGGTCTACACCTTC
many	11	NA	TRBJ2-5	TRBV6-2/TRBV6-3	CASSRGLDQYF	TGTGCCAGCAGTCGCGGCTTGGACCAGTACTTC
many	12	NA	TRBJ1-2	TRBV6-1	CASRSGNYGYTF	TGTGCCAGTCGGAGCGGAAACTATGGCTACACCTTC
few	12	NA	TRBJ2-7	TRBV29-1	CSASQGSYEQYF	TGCAGCGCATCCCAGGGGTCCTACGAGCAGTACTTC
NA	15	NA	TRBJ1-1	TRBV12-3/TRBV12-4	CASSYGGGGNTEAFF	TGTGCCAGCAGTTATGGGGGAGGGGGGAACACTGAAGCTTTCTTT
many	17	TRBD1	TRBJ2-7	TRBV6-5	CASSYSRFGTASSEQYF	TGTGCCAGCAGTTACTCTCGTTTCGGGACAGCCTCCTCCGAGCAGTACTTC
NA	14	NA	TRBJ2-7	TRBV13	CASSSRTAAYEQYF	TGTGCCAGCAGCTCCCGGACAGCAGCCTACGAGCAGTACTTC
NA	12	NA	TRBJ1-2	TRBV20-1	CSARGQHYGYTF	TGCAGTGCTAGAGGACAGCACTATGGCTACACCTTC
NA	14	TRBD2	TRBJ2-2	TRBV24-1	CATSARTSPGELFF	TGTGCCACCAGTGCGAGGACTAGCCCCGGGGAGCTGTTTTTT
few	17	TRBD1	TRBJ1-4	TRBV6-1	CASSPVVSTGANEKLFF	TGTGCCAGCAGTCCCGTAGTGTCGACAGGGGCTAATGAAAAACTGTTTTTT
NA	13	NA	TRBJ1-1	TRBV11-2	CASSPLWVPEAFF	TGTGCCAGCAGCCCACTCTGGGTCCCTGAAGCTTTCTTT
NA	15	TRBD1	TRBJ1-2	TRBV15	CATSTGTGGTYGYTF	TGTGCCACCAGCACTGGGACAGGGGGTACCTATGGCTACACCTTC
many	15	TRBD1	TRBJ2-2	TRBV2	CASSGAGGAIGELFF	TGTGCCAGCAGTGGGGCAGGGGGCGCGATCGGGGAGCTGTTTTTT
NA	17	TRBD2	TRBJ2-5	TRBV3-1	CASSQRVGGGTQETQYF	TGTGCCAGCAGCCAAAGGGTGGGCGGGGGGACGCAAGAGACCCAGTACTTC
few	16	TRBD1	TRBJ2-5	TRBV7-8	CASSLRTGGGQETQYF	TGTGCCAGCAGCCTTCGGACAGGGGGAGGCCAAGAGACCCAGTACTTC
many	15	NA	TRBJ1-5	TRBV7-2	CASSLRSGGRSPQHF	TGTGCCAGCAGCTTAAGGTCGGGGGGCCGATCGCCCCAGCATTTT
NA	12	NA	TRBJ2-5	TRBV10-3	CASSHSRETQYF	TGTGCCAGCAGTCACTCCAGAGAGACCCAGTACTTC
NA	11	NA	TRBJ1-2	TRBV20-1	CSARQGSTYTF	TGCAGTGCGAGGCAGGGGAGCACGTATACCTTC
NA	14	NA	TRBJ2-3	TRBV30	CAWSLRTGTDTQYF	TGTGCCTGGAGTCTCCGGACAGGCACAGATACGCAGTATTTT
NA	13	NA	TRBJ2-3	TRBV2	CASRQGPTDTQYF	TGTGCCAGCAGACAAGGGCCCACAGATACGCAGTATTTT
NA	15	NA	TRBJ1-6	TRBV19	CASSTTGRYNSPLHF	TGTGCCAGTAGTACGACAGGAAGGTATAATTCACCCCTCCACTTT
NA	13	NA	TRBJ2-5	TRBV5-1	CASSLGQKETQYF	TGCGCCAGCAGCTTGGGACAGAAAGAGACCCAGTACTTC
NA	14	TRBD1	TRBJ1-4	TRBV9	CASSSRTGSGELFF	TGTGCCAGCAGCAGCCGGACAGGGAGCGGGGAACTGTTTTTT